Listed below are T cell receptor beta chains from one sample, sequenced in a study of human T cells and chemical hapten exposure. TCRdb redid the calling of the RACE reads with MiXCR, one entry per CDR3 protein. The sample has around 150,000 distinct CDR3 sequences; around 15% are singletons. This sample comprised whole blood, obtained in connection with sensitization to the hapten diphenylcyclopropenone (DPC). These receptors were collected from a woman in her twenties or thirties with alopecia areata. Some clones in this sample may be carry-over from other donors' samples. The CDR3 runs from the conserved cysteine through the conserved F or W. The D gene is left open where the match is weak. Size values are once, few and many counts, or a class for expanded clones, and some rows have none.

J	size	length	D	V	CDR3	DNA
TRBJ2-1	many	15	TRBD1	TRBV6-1	CASSVLGQGQTEQFF	TGTGCCAGCAGTGTATTGGGACAGGGTCAAACTGAGCAGTTCTTC
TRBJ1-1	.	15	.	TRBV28	CASSGIRAADTEAFF	TGTGCCAGCAGTGGAATCAGGGCGGCCGACACTGAAGCTTTCTTT
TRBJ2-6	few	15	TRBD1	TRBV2	CASKGQPSGANVLTF	TGTGCCAGCAAGGGACAGCCCTCTGGGGCCAACGTCCTGACTTTC
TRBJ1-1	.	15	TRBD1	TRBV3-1	CASSQGPTGYTEAFF	TGTGCCAGCAGCCAAGGACCGACAGGGTACACTGAAGCTTTCTTT
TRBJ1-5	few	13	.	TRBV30	CAWSQGSDQPQHF	TGTGCCTGGAGTCAGGGGAGCGATCAGCCCCAGCATTTT
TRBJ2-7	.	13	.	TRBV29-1	CSVVFGEFYEQYF	TGCAGCGTTGTGTTCGGTGAATTCTACGAGCAGTACTTC
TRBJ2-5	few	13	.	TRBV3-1	CASRDWMEETQYF	TGTGCCAGCAGGGACTGGATGGAAGAGACCCAGTACTTC
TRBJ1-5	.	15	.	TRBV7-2	CASSLDSERNQPQHF	TGTGCCAGCAGCTTAGATTCGGAGAGGAATCAGCCCCAGCATTTT
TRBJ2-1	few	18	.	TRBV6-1	CASSEVGTGRVAYNEQFF	TGTGCCAGCAGTGAAGTCGGGACTGGTCGGGTCGCCTACAATGAGCAGTTCTTC
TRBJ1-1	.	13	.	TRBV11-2	CASSLVFRSEAFF	TGTGCCAGCAGCTTAGTTTTCCGTTCGGAAGCTTTCTTT
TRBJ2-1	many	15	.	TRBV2	CASTLKRLSYNEQFF	TGTGCCAGCACCCTCAAGCGCCTCTCCTACAATGAGCAGTTCTTC
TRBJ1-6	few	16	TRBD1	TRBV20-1	CSAQTGGGSYNSPLHF	TGCAGTGCTCAGACAGGGGGCGGCTCCTATAATTCACCCCTCCACTTT
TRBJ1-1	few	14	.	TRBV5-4	CASSFTTANTEAFF	TGTGCCAGCAGCTTCACGACAGCGAACACTGAAGCTTTCTTT
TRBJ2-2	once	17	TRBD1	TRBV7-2	CASSLDSGTANTGELFF	TGTGCCAGCAGCCTAGACTCCGGGACAGCGAACACCGGGGAGCTGTTTTTT
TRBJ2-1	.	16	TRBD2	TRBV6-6	CASSSPSGSTYNEQFF	TGTGCCAGCAGTTCGCCGAGCGGGAGCACGTACAATGAGCAGTTCTTC
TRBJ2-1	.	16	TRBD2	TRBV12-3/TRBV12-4	CASSPLTSGPNNEQFF	TGTGCCAGCAGTCCCCTGACTAGCGGTCCGAACAATGAGCAGTTCTTC
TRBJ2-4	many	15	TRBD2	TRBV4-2	CASSPGTSGENIQYF	TGTGCCAGCAGCCCCGGGACTAGCGGCGAAAACATTCAGTACTTC
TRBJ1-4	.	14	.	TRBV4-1	CASSQGDGNEKLFF	TGCGCCAGCAGCCAAGGGGACGGAAATGAAAAACTGTTTTTT
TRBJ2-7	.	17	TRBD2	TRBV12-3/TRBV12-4	CASSFRSGLAGPYEQYF	TGTGCCAGCAGTTTTAGGTCTGGACTAGCGGGTCCCTACGAGCAGTACTTC
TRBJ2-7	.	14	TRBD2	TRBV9	CASSAPAGGGEQYF	TGTGCCAGCAGCGCACCAGCGGGAGGAGGCGAGCAGTACTTC
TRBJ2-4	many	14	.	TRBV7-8	CASSRRGAKNIQYF	TGTGCCAGCAGCAGAAGGGGAGCCAAAAACATTCAGTACTTC
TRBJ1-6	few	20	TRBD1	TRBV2	CASSSDRRPGQGSYNSPLHF	TGTGCCAGCAGTAGCGACAGGAGACCGGGACAGGGCTCCTATAATTCACCCCTCCACTTT
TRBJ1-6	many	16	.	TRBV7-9	CASSLAISVSNSPLHF	TGTGCCAGCAGCTTAGCGATCAGTGTCTCGAATTCACCCCTCCACTTT